This TCR beta chain derives from a study of memory CD4+ T cells and cytomegalovirus serostatus. Study conclusions and caveats: A US-trained random forest predicted CMV serostatus with median AUC roughly 0.9.

Comment on this clone: Its antigen is not known.

V shed 4 bases, J shed 6 bases, and the junction held 7 bases outside the gene matches. Germline V gene data show CDR1 as SGHRS and CDR2 as YFSETQ. The CDR3 extends over 15 amino acids. Libraries were prepared by immunoSEQ multiplex PCR; TCRdb keeps only in-frame clonotypes and omits some of them. The sample holds more than 55,000 clones, more than 75% seen once. The sort gate was single viable CD3+CD4+CD8-CD45RO+ cells for memory CD4+ T cells. The specimen was memory CD4+ T cells from blood. The clonotype was recovered from an adult in good health and CMV-seronegative. This rearrangement joins TRBV5-1 to TRBJ2-3; TRBD2 matches 11 bases. CDR3 in DNA: TGCGCCAGCAGCCTAGGACTAGCGGGTATGGATACGCAGTATTTT. Its translation: CASSLGLAGMDTQYF.